This T cell receptor beta chain was recovered during a study of cytomegalovirus exposure and HLA in healthy donors. Sampled while nominally healthy, donors likely had unrecorded immune exposures. Germline CDR1 SGHVS, CDR2 FNYEAQ. This CDR3 has 13 residues. V lost 1 base and J 5 bases, leaving 8 bases between the germline ends. Vbeta (60) and Jbeta (13) primers were used in the PCR. Sequencing was performed with immunoSEQ multiplex PCR; in TCRdb, only in-frame clones are kept and a portion is missing. The sample data list fewer than 85,000 clones. Worth noting for this clone: Antigen: not known.

General observations from the study: Based on reports, TCR beta sequences accurately predicted HLA-A and HLA-B alleles for most subjects. There were several of the most significant clusters that appeared linked to common viral pathogens in a later analysis. Reports indicated that the classifier achieved high specificity and sensitivity in diagnosing cytomegalovirus status.

V and J are TRBV7-6 and TRBJ1-2; D is perhaps TRBD1 (6 bases). The TCR sequence derives from a man aged 25 to 40 in good health and CMV-seronegative. The sequenced sample was PBMCs. The CDR3: CASSLGQDYGYTF. In nucleotides, the CDR3 is TGTGCCAGCAGCTTAGGACAGGATTATGGCTACACCTTC.